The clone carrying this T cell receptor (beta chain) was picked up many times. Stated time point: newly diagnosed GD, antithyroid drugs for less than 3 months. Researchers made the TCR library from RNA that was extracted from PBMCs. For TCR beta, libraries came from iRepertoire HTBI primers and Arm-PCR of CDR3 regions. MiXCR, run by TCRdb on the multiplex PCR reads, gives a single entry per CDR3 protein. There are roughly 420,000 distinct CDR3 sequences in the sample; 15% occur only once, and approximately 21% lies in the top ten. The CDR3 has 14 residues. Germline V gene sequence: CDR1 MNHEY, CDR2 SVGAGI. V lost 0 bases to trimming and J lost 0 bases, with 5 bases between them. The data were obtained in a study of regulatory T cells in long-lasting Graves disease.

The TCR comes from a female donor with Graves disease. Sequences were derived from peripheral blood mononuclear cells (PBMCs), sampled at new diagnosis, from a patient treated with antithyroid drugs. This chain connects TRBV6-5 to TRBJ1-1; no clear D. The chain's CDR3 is CASSYSSLNTEAFF. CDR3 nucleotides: TGTGCCAGCAGTTACTCCAGCCTGAACACTGAAGCTTTCTTT.